These 14 T cell receptor beta chains came from one sample sequenced in a study of T cells in Graves' hyperthyroidism and ophthalmopathy. The source material, RNA transcripts, was used to amplify TCR beta CDR3 regions. Primed by the HTBI set, a first-round RT-PCR was run on the TCR CDR3. TCRdb processed the multiplex PCR reads anew with MiXCR; each CDR3 protein has one entry. The data contain about half a million distinct CDR3 sequences, approximately 24% of them singletons. Input material: blood. The receptors were gathered from a woman younger than 45 with Graves' ophthalmopathy.

This clonotype was observed a few times. The gene calls are TRBV20-1 and TRBJ1-2; 8 bases are a match to TRBD1. The length of the CDR3 is 15 residues. The J segment lost 2 bases and the V segment lost 3 bases, leaving 8 bases of the junction unmatched. Germline V gene lookup returns CDR1 DFQATT and CDR2 SNEGSKA (reference sequence). As DNA, the CDR3 is TGCAGTGCTAGTTATCGGGACAGGAAAAACTATGGCTACACCTTC. Its translation: CSASYRDRKNYGYTF.

This chain uses TRBV6-5 with TRBJ1-2; TRBD1 matches 7 bases. Germline V gene lookup returns CDR1 MNHEY and CDR2 SVGAGI. The ends lost 4 bases at V and 8 bases at J; junction bases unmatched: 7. This CDR3 contains 13 residues. CDR3 nucleotides: TGTGCCAGCAGTTCAAAAGGGACAGCGGGCTACACCTTC. It specifies CASSSKGTAGYTF.

This clonotype was picked up many times. J is TRBJ2-7 and V is TRBV5-1; tentatively, D is TRBD2 (6 bases). Germline V gene data show CDR1 as SGHRS and CDR2 as YFSETQ. V dropped 1 base and J dropped 3 bases, with 11 bases sitting between them. The CDR3 length is 14 residues. This CDR3 reads CASSLFGGLYEQYF. DNA for the CDR3: TGCGCCAGCAGCTTGTTCGGGGGACTCTACGAGCAGTACTTC.

This clonotype was picked up many times. The CDR3 loop reads CASSPIQETQYF. The CDR3 DNA reads as TGTGCCAGCAGCCCTATCCAAGAGACCCAGTACTTC. This chain connects TRBV6-2 or TRBV6-3 to TRBJ2-5; D remains unclear. The V end was cut by 6 bases, the J end by 1 base, with 6 bases between. CDR1 and CDR2 (germline): MNHEY, SVGEGT. This CDR3 spans 12 amino acids.

There are a few counts of this clonotype. This chain uses TRBV4-2 with TRBJ1-2; possibly TRBD1 for D (5 bases). The germline CDR1 and CDR2 sequences are LGHNA and YNFKEQ. V was cut by 6 bases and J by 4 bases, with 18 bases left in between. This CDR3 contains 15 residues. CDR3 nucleotide sequence: TGTGCCAGCAGGATCGAACCGGGGGGGGGCTATGGCTACACCTTC. This sequence encodes CASRIEPGGGYGYTF.

This clonotype has a count of ten or more. The J gene is TRBJ1-2, the V gene TRBV18; 7 bases are a match to TRBD1. V lost 6 bases to trimming and J lost 3 bases; unmatched junction nucleotides: 7. Germline V gene sequence: CDR1 KGHSH, CDR2 LQKENI. The CDR3 contains 14 residues. This CDR3 reads CASSPDRVDYGYTF. For the CDR3, the DNA is TGTGCCAGCTCGCCCGACAGGGTCGACTATGGCTACACCTTC.

This clonotype was seen ten or more times. The chain joins TRBV11-2 to TRBJ1-2; TRBD1 agrees at 9 bases. The CDR3 covers 15 residues. Trimming took 5 bases from V and 6 from J; bases not matched to a gene: 10. Germline CDR1 is SGHAT and CDR2 is FQNNGV. DNA for the CDR3: TGTGCCAGCAGCGACAGGGGGGGCGTTCGGGATGGCTACACCTTC. Its translation is CASSDRGGVRDGYTF.

This clonotype was seen at least ten times. Written as DNA, the CDR3 is TGTGCCAGCAGCTTAAGGTTGGCAGAAACCTACGAGCAGTACTTC. It encodes CASSLRLAETYEQYF. The rearrangement joins TRBV11-3 to TRBJ2-7; D remains ambiguous. Germline V gives CDR1 SGHNT, CDR2 YENEEA. The V end lost 2 bases, the J end lost 2 bases, and 13 bases lay between the germline ends. This CDR3 spans 15 amino acids.

The table lists this clonotype with a few counts. J is TRBJ1-1 and V is TRBV16, with TRBD1 matching over 7 bases. Looked up from germline, CDR1 is KGHSY and CDR2 is FQNENV. V lost 0 bases and J lost 1; bases outside the gene matches: 5. The CDR3 spans 16 residues. DNA for the CDR3: TGTGCCAGCAGCCAATCGAGGGGACAGACGAACACTGAAGCTTTCTTT. This gives the protein CASSQSRGQTNTEAFF.

This clonotype was seen repeatedly, ten times or more. V gene TRBV28 combines with J gene TRBJ2-7, with no clear D. V was trimmed by 5 bases and J by 3 bases, leaving 14 bases between them. The germline CDR1 and CDR2 sequences are MDHEN and SYDVKM. The CDR3 consists of 14 residues. The CDR3, as DNA: TGTGCCAGCAGTACTCCGTGGCAGCGCTACGAGCAGTACTTC. This sequence encodes CASSTPWQRYEQYF.

This clonotype was counted many times. The V and J genes are TRBV6-1 and TRBJ1-1; 8 bases align to TRBD1. V trimming: 7 bases; J trimming: 3 bases; junction bases outside the gene matches: 7. Germline assignment: CDR1 MNHNS and CDR2 SASEGT. The CDR3 covers 14 residues. CDR3 DNA: TGTGCCAGCATTGCGACAGGGGCGGACACTGAAGCTTTCTTT. This gives the protein CASIATGADTEAFF.

The sample holds many counts of this clonotype. This chain uses TRBV2 with TRBJ2-5; 10 nucleotides line up with TRBD2. The trim removed 5 bases at V and 4 bases at J, leaving 4 bases unmatched. The CDR3 runs to 14 residues. Per germline, CDR1 SNHLY and CDR2 FYNNEI. CDR3 sequence reads: CASSNPSGGETQYF. CDR3 sequence (DNA): TGTGCCAGCAGTAATCCTAGCGGGGGAGAGACCCAGTACTTC.

Details on this clonotype: As the CDR3 is not closed by the conserved phenylalanine or tryptophan, this likely results from a read error. The rearrangement joins TRBV12-5 to TRBJ2-2, with 7 bases identical to TRBD2. Per the germline V gene, CDR1 is LGHNT and CDR2 is FRNRAP. With V trimmed by 1 base and J by 4 bases, 9 bases remained unmatched. The CDR3 loop spans 17 amino acids. The CDR3 DNA follows: TGTGCTAGTGGTTTGGCCCTAGCGGAGGGGCGCACCGGGGAGCTGTTTGTT. This encodes CASGLALAEGRTGELFV.

The CDR3 protein is CASSSSGEDKQGSANYGYTF. CDR3 coding DNA: TGTGCCAGCAGCTCTTCGGGAGAGGACAAACAGGGCTCAGCTAACTATGGCTACACCTTC. This chain connects TRBV13 to TRBJ1-2; D perhaps matches TRBD1 (6 bases). This CDR3 region has 20 residues. Germline V gene sequence: CDR1 PRHDT, CDR2 FYEKMQ (reference sequence). V gave up 4 bases and J gave up 0 bases, with 27 bases separating them.